This is a list of T cell receptor beta chains from one sample in a study of cytomegalovirus exposure and HLA in healthy donors. The method was immunoSEQ multiplex PCR; TCRdb's version includes in-frame clones alone and lacks a portion of them. The sample consists of 80,000 to 90,000 clones, around 85% of them appearing once. Sample: PBMCs. The receptors derive from a man aged 30 to 39 in good health and CMV-seronegative. Both conserved end residues are trimmed from each CDR3.

V: TRBV7-9; J: TRBJ2-2; CDR3: ASSQTIGELF
V: TRBV6-6; J: TRBJ2-7; CDR3: ASSYYERDSSYEQY
V: TRBV10-2; J: TRBJ1-1; CDR3: ASSVISQGSEAF
V: TRBV5-8; J: TRBJ1-1; CDR3: ASSLEAGYTEAF
V: TRBV4-3; J: TRBJ2-1; CDR3: ASSQDSRSNEQF
V: TRBV10-3; J: TRBJ2-7; CDR3: ATMNRDYEQY
V: TRBV5-1; J: TRBJ1-1; CDR3: ASSLILAGGLAF
V: TRBV6-1; J: TRBJ2-7; CDR3: ASSNQKGYEQY
V: TRBV25-1; J: TRBJ2-7; CDR3: ASSDGQGVSYEQY
V: TRBV14; J: TRBJ1-1; CDR3: ASSQTGSGYTEAF
V: TRBV2; J: TRBJ1-1; CDR3: ASSLQGVIAF
V: TRBV28; J: TRBJ1-5; CDR3: ASSLMRQGRQH
V: TRBV30; J: TRBJ2-7; CDR3: AWTRDSYEQY
V: TRBV2; J: TRBJ1-1; CDR3: ASSITESEAF
V: TRBV15; J: TRBJ1-2; CDR3: ATSRGQLYGYT
V: TRBV27; J: TRBJ1-2; CDR3: ASSSLTANYGYT
V: TRBV7-9; J: TRBJ2-1; CDR3: ASSLGQGLYNEQF
V: TRBV2; J: TRBJ1-5; CDR3: ASSESGDQPQH
V: TRBV23-1; J: TRBJ1-1; CDR3: ASSQETGCEAF
V: TRBV6-5; J: TRBJ1-1; CDR3: ASIRREPNTEAF
V: TRBV5-4; J: TRBJ1-6; CDR3: ASSPGQVFPAPLH
V: TRBV6-1; J: TRBJ1-1; CDR3: ASSEATRFMNTEAF
V: TRBV29-1; J: TRBJ1-1; CDR3: SGKDGGTEAF